This T cell receptor beta chain was identified during a study of prognosis after radiotherapy for stage I lung cancer. CDR3 length equals 18 residues. The V gene end was trimmed by 6 bases and the J gene end by 0 bases; junction bases not matched to a gene: 9. Germline CDR1 and CDR2: MDHEN and SYDVKM. There are many counts of this clonotype. The antigen remains undetermined. Whole-study findings and limits: Usage of TRBV and TRBJ genes reportedly differed between metastatic and non-metastatic patients.

Amplification of TCR beta CDR3 from genomic DNA used two-round multiplex PCR. First-round PCR amplification was performed with primers specific to each TRBV and TRBJ gene. From the multiplex PCR reads, TCRdb called clonotypes with MiXCR, one entry per CDR3 protein. The sample contains 13,000 to 15,000 distinct CDR3 sequences, approximately 55% of which appear only once. The chain joins TRBV28 to TRBJ2-6, with 9 bases identical to TRBD1. This clonotype was sampled from a donor of 50 years or more with non-small cell lung cancer. The sample here was PBMCs, taken before or after stereotactic body radiation therapy (not recorded which). The CDR3 nucleotides read TGTGCCAGCAGGACCTGGGACAGGGCCATCTCTGGGGCCAACGTCCTGACTTTC. Protein product: CASRTWDRAISGANVLTF.